This TCR beta chain was recorded in a study of human T cells and chemical hapten exposure. About the study: In the sensitization step, 2% DPC was placed on about 2 cm by about 2 cm of upper inner arm skin. Application of 0.01% DPC to the upper back was done by patch test, with a reading at 6 days.

MiXCR, run by TCRdb on the RACE reads, gives a single entry per CDR3 protein. The sample yields 50,000 to 70,000 distinct CDR3 sequences, more than 9% seen once. Germline V lookup: CDR1 MDHEN, CDR2 SYDVKM. The CDR3 is made up of 17 amino acids. The V end was cut by 3 bases, the J end by 0 bases, with 16 bases between. The study's findings and limits: DPC sensitization left the count of TCRs above 1 in 1000 unchanged. Given that the donors had alopecia, their immune response may differ from that seen in healthy people.

Stated time point: pre-sensitization, week 0. Treatment given: therapeutic diphenylcyclopropenone sensitization with weekly scalp DPC. This clonotype occurred a few times. The antigen is unknown. The receptor was isolated from a man aged 35-49 years with alopecia areata. Some clones in this sample may be carry-over from other donors' samples. This chain uses TRBV28 with TRBJ2-3; the D is unclear. Sequenced material: whole blood, taken in connection with sensitization to the hapten diphenylcyclopropenone (DPC). CDR3 nucleotide sequence: TGTGCCAGCAGTTTTTGGCAGGCTGAGTCTAGCACAGATACGCAGTATTTT. Amino acid sequence: CASSFWQAESSTDTQYF.